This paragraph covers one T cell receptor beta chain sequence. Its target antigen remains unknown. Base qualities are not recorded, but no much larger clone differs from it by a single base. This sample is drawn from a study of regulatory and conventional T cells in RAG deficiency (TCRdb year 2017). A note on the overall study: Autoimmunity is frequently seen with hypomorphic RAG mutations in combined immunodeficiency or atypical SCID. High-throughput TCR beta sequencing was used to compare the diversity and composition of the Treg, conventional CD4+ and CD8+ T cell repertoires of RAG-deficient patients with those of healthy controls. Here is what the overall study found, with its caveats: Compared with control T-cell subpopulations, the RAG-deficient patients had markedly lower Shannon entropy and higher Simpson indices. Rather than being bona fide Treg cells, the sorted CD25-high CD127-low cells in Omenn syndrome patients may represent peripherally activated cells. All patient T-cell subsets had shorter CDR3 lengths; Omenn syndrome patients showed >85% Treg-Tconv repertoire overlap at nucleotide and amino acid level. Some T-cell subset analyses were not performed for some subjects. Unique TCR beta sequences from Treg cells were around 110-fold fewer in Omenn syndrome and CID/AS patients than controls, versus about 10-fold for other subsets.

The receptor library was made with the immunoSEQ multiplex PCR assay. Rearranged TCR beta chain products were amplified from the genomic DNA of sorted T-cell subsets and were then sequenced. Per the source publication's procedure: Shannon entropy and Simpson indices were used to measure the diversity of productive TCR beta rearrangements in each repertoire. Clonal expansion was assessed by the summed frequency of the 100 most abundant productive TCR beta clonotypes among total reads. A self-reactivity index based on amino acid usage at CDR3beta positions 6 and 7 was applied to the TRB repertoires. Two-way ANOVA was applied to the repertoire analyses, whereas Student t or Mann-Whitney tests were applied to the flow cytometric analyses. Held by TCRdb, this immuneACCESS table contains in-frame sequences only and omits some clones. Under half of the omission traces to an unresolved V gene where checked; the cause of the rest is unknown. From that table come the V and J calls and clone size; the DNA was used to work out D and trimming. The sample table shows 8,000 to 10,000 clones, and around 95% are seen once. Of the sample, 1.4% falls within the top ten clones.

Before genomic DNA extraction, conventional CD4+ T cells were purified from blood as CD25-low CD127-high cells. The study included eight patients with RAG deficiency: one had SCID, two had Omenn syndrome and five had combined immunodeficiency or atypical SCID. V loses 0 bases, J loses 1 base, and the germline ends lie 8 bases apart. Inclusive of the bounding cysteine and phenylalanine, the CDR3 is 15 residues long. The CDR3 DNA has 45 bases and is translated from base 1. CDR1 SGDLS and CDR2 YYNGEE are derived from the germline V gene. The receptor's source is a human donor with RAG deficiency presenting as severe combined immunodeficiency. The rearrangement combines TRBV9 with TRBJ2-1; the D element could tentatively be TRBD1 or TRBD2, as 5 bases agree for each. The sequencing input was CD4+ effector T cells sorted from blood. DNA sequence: TGTGCCAGCAGCGTAGATGGGGGTTCCTACAATGAGCAGTTCTTC. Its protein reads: CASSVDGGSYNEQFF.